This TCR beta chain is drawn from a study (dated 2022 in TCRdb). Here is what the overall study found, with its caveats: According to the authors, more investigation is needed, including longitudinal sampling and evaluation of a control group.

A word on this clone: Its antigen is currently not known. The input lacks base qualities; no much larger clone sits a single base away.

Survey-level sequencing on the immunoSEQ platform was used to profile TCR beta chain repertoires. The source study handled its data this way. Repertoire diversity was quantified by the inverse Simpson index, and CDR3 amino acid length spectratypes and V-J pairing frequencies were compared. Clonotypes specific to SARS-CoV-2, CMV, influenza A and EBV were annotated by matching TCR beta CDR3 sequences against VDJdb. Entries here come from immuneACCESS through TCRdb and include only in-frame sequences with V and J called. Some clones fail to appear in such tables; in the studies checked, an unresolved V gene covers under half of the shortfall, and the cause of the remainder is unknown. V and J calls and clone size are copied from that table; D and trimming were computed from the DNA. The table for this sample lists about 68,000 clones; 90% to 95% of them were counted only once. The ten largest make up under 4.5% of the sample.

CDR1 is given as MDHEN and CDR2 as SYDVKM, both from the germline V gene. Trimmed from V: 3 bases; trimmed from J: 5 bases; junction bases lacking a gene match: 12. The CDR3 numbers 16 residues from cysteine through phenylalanine. The sequence is cut down to CDR3 DNA, 48 bases in frame from base 1. PBMCs were isolated from peripheral blood, and genomic DNA from unsorted PBMCs was used for TCR beta sequencing. The TCR was taken from a man in his forties with rheumatoid arthritis. The specimen was PBMCs. This receptor chain uses TRBV28 and TRBJ2-5; 7 middle bases align to TRBD2. The CDR3: CASSFSPGLPQETQYF. The DNA sequence is given as TGTGCCAGCAGTTTCTCCCCGGGACTACCCCAGGAGACCCAGTACTTC. Reference TRBV28 and TRBJ2-5 proteins supply the regions before and after the CDR3; the full variable domain is: DVKVTQSSRYLVKRTGEKVFLECVQDMDHENMFWYRQDPGLGLRLIYFSYDVKMKEKGDIPEGYSVSREKKERFSLILESASTNQTSMYLCASSFSPGLPQETQYFGPGTRLLVL.